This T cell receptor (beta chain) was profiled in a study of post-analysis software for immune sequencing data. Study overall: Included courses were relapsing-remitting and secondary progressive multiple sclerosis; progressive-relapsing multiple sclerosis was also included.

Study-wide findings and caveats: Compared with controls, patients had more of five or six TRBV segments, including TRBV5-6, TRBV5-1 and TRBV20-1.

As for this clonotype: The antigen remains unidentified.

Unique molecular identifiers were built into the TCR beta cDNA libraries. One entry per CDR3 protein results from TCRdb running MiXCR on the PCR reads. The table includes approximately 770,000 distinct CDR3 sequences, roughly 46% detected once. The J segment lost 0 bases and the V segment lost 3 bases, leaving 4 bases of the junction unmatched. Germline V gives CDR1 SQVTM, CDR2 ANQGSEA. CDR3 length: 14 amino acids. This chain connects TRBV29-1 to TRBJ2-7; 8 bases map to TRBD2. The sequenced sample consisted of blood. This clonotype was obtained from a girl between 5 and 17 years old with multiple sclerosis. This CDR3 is CSVEVAGSSYEQYF. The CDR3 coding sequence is TGCAGCGTTGAGGTAGCGGGAAGCTCCTACGAGCAGTACTTC.